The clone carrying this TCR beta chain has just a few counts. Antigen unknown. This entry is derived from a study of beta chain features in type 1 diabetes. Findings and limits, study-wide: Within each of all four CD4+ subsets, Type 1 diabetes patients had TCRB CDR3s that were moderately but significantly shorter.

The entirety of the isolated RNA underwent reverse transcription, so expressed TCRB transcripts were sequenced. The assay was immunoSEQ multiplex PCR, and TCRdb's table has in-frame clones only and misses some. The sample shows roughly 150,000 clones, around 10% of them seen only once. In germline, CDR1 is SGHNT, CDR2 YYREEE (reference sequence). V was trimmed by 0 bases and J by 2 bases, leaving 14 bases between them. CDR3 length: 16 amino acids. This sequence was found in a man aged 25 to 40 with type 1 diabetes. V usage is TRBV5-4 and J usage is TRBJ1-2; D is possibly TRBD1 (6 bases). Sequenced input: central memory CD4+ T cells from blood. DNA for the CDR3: TGTGCCAGCAGCTTGGGAGGGGGAACTGTGAACTATGGCTACACCTTC. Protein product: CASSLGGGTVNYGYTF.